This TCR beta chain is from a study of blood T cell repertoires in COVID-19. TCRdb's table, derived via immunoSEQ multiplex PCR, lists solely in-frame clones and lacks some. Of 75,000 to 85,000 clones listed, more than 75% are singletons. Germline-derived CDR1 and CDR2 are SGHRS and YFSETQ. V gave up 4 bases and J gave up 2 bases; unmatched junction bases: 3. This CDR3 spans 13 amino acids. Sequencing used peripheral blood. This TCR was recovered from a man in his fifties or sixties with COVID-19, enrolled during active disease. The chain carries TRBV5-1 and TRBJ2-7; 7 nucleotides agree with TRBD2. CDR3 amino acids: CASSRLAPYEQYF. The CDR3, as DNA: TGCGCCAGCAGCCGACTAGCCCCCTACGAGCAGTACTTC.